A selection of T cell receptor beta chains follows, all from one sample in a study of a mutant IDH1 vaccine in newly diagnosed glioma. Profiled with immunoSEQ multiplex PCR; TCRdb holds only in-frame clones, not every one. This sample has 30,000 to 40,000 clones, with just under 95% found just once. Here the sequenced sample was PBMCs, taken from a glioma patient treated with radiotherapy, temozolomide or both. The receptors stem from a young man with glioma. Both conserved end residues are part of each CDR3. The order of the fields is D gene, V gene, clone size, J gene, CDR3 protein, CDR3 DNA. The D gene is left open where the match is weak. The size field is filled for only some rows; it gives once, few, many or a size class.

NA,TRBV7-8,once,TRBJ1-2,CASRPLGLDGYTF,TGTGCCAGCAGGCCACTAGGACTGGATGGCTACACCTTC
NA,TRBV6-1,NA,TRBJ1-2,CASSEATAQGYGYTF,TGTGCCAGCAGTGAAGCGACGGCCCAAGGGTATGGCTACACCTTC
NA,TRBV2,few,TRBJ1-5,CASSGGPSNQPQHF,TGTGCCAGCTCGGGGGGACCTAGCAATCAGCCCCAGCATTTT
NA,TRBV9,NA,TRBJ2-7,CASSVTPNDYEQYF,TGTGCCAGCAGCGTCACTCCAAACGATTACGAGCAGTACTTC
NA,TRBV28,NA,TRBJ2-3,CASSSQLSDTQYF,TGTGCCAGCAGTAGCCAACTTAGTGATACGCAGTATTTT
TRBD1,TRBV5-6,NA,TRBJ1-5,CASSLETGGDQPQHF,TGTGCCAGCAGCCTCGAGACAGGGGGAGATCAGCCCCAGCATTTT
NA,TRBV29-1,NA,TRBJ2-1,CSVDRQGNNEQFF,TGCAGCGTTGACCGCCAGGGAAACAATGAGCAGTTCTTC
NA,TRBV6-5,NA,TRBJ1-3,CASTYRGRAGNTIYF,TGTGCCAGCACCTACCGAGGCCGGGCTGGAAACACCATATATTTT
NA,TRBV6-5,NA,TRBJ1-2,CASSTSMRRDYGYTF,TGTGCCAGCAGTACATCCATGCGGAGGGACTATGGCTACACCTTC
TRBD1,TRBV6-1,few,TRBJ1-4,CASSEGTGGVEKLFF,TGTGCCAGCAGTGAAGGGACAGGGGGCGTTGAAAAACTGTTTTTT
TRBD1,TRBV6-6,NA,TRBJ1-1,CASTGQGGGEAFF,TGTGCCAGCACCGGACAGGGAGGGGGCGAAGCTTTCTTT
NA,TRBV2,NA,TRBJ1-5,CASTHMGGGGNQPQHF,TGTGCCAGCACCCACATGGGCGGGGGAGGCAATCAGCCCCAGCATTTT
NA,TRBV7-2,NA,TRBJ2-7,CASSFSSVSSYEQYF,TGTGCCAGCAGCTTCTCTAGCGTGAGCTCCTACGAGCAGTACTTC
NA,TRBV5-6,once,TRBJ1-2,CASSLGGQAYGYTF,TGTGCCAGCAGCTTGGGGGGGCAGGCCTATGGCTACACCTTC
NA,TRBV7-9,NA,TRBJ2-2,CASSYAASPGGELFF,TGTGCCAGCAGCTACGCCGCTAGTCCCGGGGGGGAGCTGTTTTTT
NA,TRBV25-1,NA,TRBJ1-6,CASRGPTYYNSPLHF,TGTGCCAGCAGAGGACCAACATACTATAATTCACCCCTCCACTTT
NA,TRBV4-3,NA,TRBJ2-3,CASSQDRLAVDTQYF,TGCGCCAGCAGCCAAGATCGGCTAGCCGTAGATACGCAGTATTTT
NA,TRBV25-1,NA,TRBJ1-4,CATDEKLFF,TGTGCCACCGATGAGAAACTGTTTTTT
NA,TRBV20-1,few,TRBJ1-1,CSARMGDEAFF,TGCAGTGCCAGGATGGGGGATGAAGCTTTCTTT
NA,TRBV29-1,NA,TRBJ2-2,CSARENTGELFF,TGCAGCGCACGGGAGAACACCGGGGAGCTGTTTTTT
NA,TRBV27,NA,TRBJ1-2,CASRSGQEDGYTF,TGTGCCAGCAGGTCGGGCCAAGAAGACGGCTACACCTTC
NA,TRBV9,NA,TRBJ1-5,CASSSRPGQPQHF,TGTGCCAGCAGCTCCCGACCGGGGCAGCCCCAGCATTTT
TRBD2,TRBV28,NA,TRBJ2-1,CASSLPLAGYNEQFF,TGTGCCAGCAGTTTACCCCTAGCGGGATACAATGAGCAGTTCTTC
NA,TRBV7-2,NA,TRBJ2-5,CASSLRETQGTQYF,TGTGCCAGCAGCCTCCGCGAGACCCAGGGGACCCAGTACTTC
TRBD1,TRBV6-6,NA,TRBJ1-1,CASSSGQLTEAFF,TGTGCCAGCAGCTCGGGACAGCTCACTGAAGCTTTCTTT
NA,TRBV7-6,NA,TRBJ2-7,CASSSGHASYEQYF,TGTGCCAGCAGCTCCGGACACGCTTCCTACGAGCAGTACTTC
TRBD1,TRBV18,NA,TRBJ1-2,CASSPTGGRIGYTF,TGTGCCAGCTCACCGACAGGGGGCCGAATTGGCTACACCTTC
TRBD2,TRBV7-6,NA,TRBJ2-3,CASSSGLAGEAFTDTQYF,TGTGCCAGCAGCTCGGGACTAGCGGGAGAGGCGTTCACAGATACGCAGTATTTT
NA,TRBV6-5,NA,TRBJ1-4,CASKQGFGEKLFF,TGTGCCAGCAAGCAAGGCTTTGGTGAAAAACTGTTTTTT
NA,TRBV27,NA,TRBJ2-1,CASSLGGYLHSYNEQFF,TGTGCCAGCAGTTTAGGAGGCTACCTTCACTCCTACAATGAGCAGTTCTTC
NA,TRBV30,NA,TRBJ1-5,CAWSHSSSNQPQHF,TGTGCCTGGAGTCACAGCTCTAGCAATCAGCCCCAGCATTTT
NA,TRBV28,NA,TRBJ1-1,CASPPRGFNTEAFF,TGTGCCAGCCCCCCCAGGGGATTTAACACTGAAGCTTTCTTT
TRBD1,TRBV4-3,NA,TRBJ1-2,CASSRQTGGDGYTF,TGCGCCAGCAGCCGACAGACAGGGGGGGATGGCTACACCTTC
NA,TRBV6-6,once,TRBJ1-3,CASTHSGNTIYF,TGTGCCAGCACCCACAGTGGAAACACCATATATTTT
NA,TRBV5-1,NA,TRBJ2-1,CASSYGGGSSYNEQFF,TGCGCCAGCAGCTACGGGGGCGGGAGCTCCTACAATGAGCAGTTCTTC
NA,TRBV4-2,NA,TRBJ2-5,CASREGRGQTQYF,TGTGCCAGCAGGGAAGGGAGGGGGCAGACCCAGTACTTC
NA,TRBV30,NA,TRBJ2-7,CAWSSVLYEQYF,TGTGCCTGGAGTTCGGTACTCTACGAGCAGTACTTC
NA,TRBV19,NA,TRBJ1-4,CASGANEKLFF,TGTGCCAGTGGGGCAAATGAAAAACTGTTTTTT
NA,TRBV29-1,NA,TRBJ1-2,CSVERPRRYGYTF,TGCAGCGTTGAAAGGCCGCGTCGCTATGGCTACACCTTC
NA,TRBV25-1,NA,TRBJ1-1,CASSENIGHQNTEAFF,TGTGCCAGCAGTGAAAATATCGGACATCAGAACACTGAAGCTTTCTTT
NA,TRBV6-5,NA,TRBJ2-7,CASSLHQGRLEEEYF,TGTGCCAGCAGTCTGCACCAAGGCAGGTTGGAGGAGGAGTACTTC
TRBD2,TRBV7-9,NA,TRBJ2-7,CASSLDRLADSYEQYF,TGTGCCAGCAGCTTAGATCGACTAGCGGACTCCTACGAGCAGTACTTC
TRBD1,TRBV19,NA,TRBJ1-5,CASSRQGYGQPQHF,TGTGCCAGTAGCCGACAGGGGTACGGTCAGCCCCAGCATTTT
TRBD2,TRBV7-9,large,TRBJ2-1,CASSLATSGYNEQFF,TGTGCCAGCAGCTTAGCGACTAGCGGATACAATGAGCAGTTCTTC
TRBD2,TRBV4-2,NA,TRBJ2-1,CASSQGEGAGSSYNEQFF,TGTGCCAGCAGCCAAGGGGAGGGCGCGGGATCCTCCTACAATGAGCAGTTCTTC
NA,TRBV29-1,NA,TRBJ2-5,CSVEHGSLQETQYF,TGCAGCGTTGAACACGGGAGCCTCCAAGAGACCCAGTACTTC
NA,TRBV4-3,NA,TRBJ1-2,CASSQGLYGYTF,TGCGCCAGCAGCCAAGGGCTCTATGGCTACACCTTC
TRBD2,TRBV7-2,NA,TRBJ2-1,CASSLAGGVIHNEQFF,TGTGCCAGCAGCTTAGCGGGAGGGGTTATACACAATGAGCAGTTCTTC
NA,TRBV2,NA,TRBJ1-3,CASSEAPRAGNTIYF,TGTGCCAGCAGTGAAGCCCCCAGGGCTGGAAACACCATATATTTT
TRBD1,TRBV4-2,few,TRBJ1-4,CASSQDGTGDEKLFF,TGTGCCAGCAGCCAAGATGGGACAGGGGATGAAAAACTGTTTTTT
NA,TRBV28,NA,TRBJ1-5,CATQWNSNQPQHF,TGTGCCACGCAGTGGAATAGCAATCAGCCCCAGCATTTT